These 21 T cell receptor beta chains were all obtained from the same sample, sequenced in a study of cytomegalovirus exposure and HLA in healthy donors. The primer mix had 60 Vbeta and 13 Jbeta primers. The method was immunoSEQ multiplex PCR; TCRdb's version includes in-frame clones alone and lacks a portion of them. The table lists around 130,000 clones, 80% to 85% of them singletons. What was sequenced was PBMCs. The receptors here all came from a young man in good health and CMV-seronegative.

This chain links TRBV12-5 with TRBJ2-7; 7 bases are a match to TRBD1. Germline assignment: CDR1 LGHNT and CDR2 FRNRAP. The CDR3 contains 17 residues. Losses at the gene ends were 0 bases for V and 5 bases for J; bases not matched to a gene: 13. In DNA, the CDR3 is TGTGCTAGTGGTTTGGTACCCGGGACAGCCAATTCCGACGAGCAGTACTTC. It encodes CASGLVPGTANSDEQYF. Full variable domain (missing parts from reference TRBV12-5 and TRBJ2-7): DARVTQTPRHKVTEMGQEVTMRCQPILGHNTVFWYRQTMMQGLELLAYFRNRAPLDDSGMPKDRFSAEMPDATLATLKIQPSEPRDSAVYFCASGLVPGTANSDEQYFGPGTRLTVT.

V is TRBV10-3 and J is TRBJ1-2; TRBD1 matches 9 bases. Germline V gene sequence: CDR1 ENHRY, CDR2 SYGVKD. This CDR3 spans 13 amino acids. The J segment lost 6 bases and the V segment lost 5 bases, leaving 4 bases of the junction unmatched. CDR3 residues: CAISQTGGDGYTF. The CDR3 DNA reads as TGTGCCATCAGTCAGACAGGGGGTGATGGCTACACCTTC.

The chain joins TRBV19 to TRBJ1-2; 8 bases fit TRBD1. This CDR3 has 12 residues. J lost 4 bases, V lost 7 bases, and 2 bases had no gene match. Germline V CDR1 and CDR2: LNHDA, SQIVND (reference sequence). Here the CDR3 reads CASTDRGYGYTF. CDR3 DNA sequence: TGTGCCAGTACAGACAGGGGCTATGGCTACACCTTC.

This chain joins TRBV19 and TRBJ1-3; maybe TRBD1 (6 bases). This CDR3 has 14 amino acids. V was cut by 7 bases and J by 4 bases, with 14 bases left in between. Germline CDR1 LNHDA, CDR2 SQIVND (reference sequence). CDR3 protein: CASTLGAPGNTIYF. The DNA of the CDR3 is TGTGCCAGTACTCTGGGGGCTCCCGGAAACACCATATATTTT.

Here the CDR3 reads CASSSRTSEETQYF. The CDR3, as DNA: TGTGCCAGCAGCTCCCGGACTAGCGAGGAGACCCAGTACTTC. The V call is TRBV9, the J call TRBJ2-5; 9 bases match TRBD2. CDR1 SGDLS and CDR2 YYNGEE come from the germline V gene. The trim removed 4 bases at V and 5 bases at J, leaving 6 bases unmatched. The CDR3 extends over 14 amino acids.

This sequence joins TRBV21-1 and TRBJ2-7; the table's D call TRBD2 went unverified against the DNA. TRBV21-1 constitutes a pseudogene. The CDR3 length is 20 residues. Here the CDR3 DNA reads TGTGCCAGCAGCAAAGAGGAAGAGCACTCGCGCCTAACTAGCTCCTACGAGCAGTACTTC. It codes for CASSKEEEHSRLTSSYEQYF.

This clone was observed a few times. The genes are TRBV10-2 and TRBJ2-6; 13 bases are shared with TRBD2. The V segment lost 7 bases and the J segment 2 bases; nucleotides outside the gene matches: 2. Germline assignment: CDR1 WSHSY and CDR2 SAAADI. This CDR3 has 16 amino acids. The CDR3 nucleotides are TGCGCCAGCAAAGGACTAGCGGGAGCTGGGGCCAACGTCCTGACTTTC. Its translation: CASKGLAGAGANVLTF.

The genes are TRBV5-8 and TRBJ1-2, with D unresolved. V lost 0 bases to trimming and J lost 4 bases, with 10 bases between them. This CDR3 region has 14 residues. Germline V CDR1 and CDR2: SGHTS, YDEGEE. The CDR3 region is CASSLVYRAYGYTF. The DNA for the CDR3 is TGTGCCAGCAGCTTGGTTTACAGAGCCTATGGCTACACCTTC.

The CDR3 DNA is TGTGCCAGCAGCTGGGACAGGGGACATGAGCAGTTCTTC. It translates to CASSWDRGHEQFF. The chain carries TRBV5-6 and TRBJ2-1; 10 nucleotides match TRBD1. Trimming took 3 bases from V and 8 from J; bases not matched to a gene: 2. CDR1 is SGHDT and CDR2 is YYEEEE in the germline V gene. The CDR3 is 13 amino acids. The whole variable domain, remainder taken from reference TRBV5-6 and TRBJ2-1, is DAGVTQSPTHLIKTRGQQVTLRCSPKSGHDTVSWYQQALGQGPQFIFQYYEEEERQRGNFPDRFSGHQFPNYSSELNVNALLLGDSALYLCASSWDRGHEQFFGPGTRLTVL.

The chain recombines TRBV28 with TRBJ1-2; D not resolved. CDR3 length: 12 residues. Per the germline V gene, CDR1 is MDHEN and CDR2 is SYDVKM. V lost 1 base and J lost 5, with 5 bases in between. The DNA for the CDR3 is TGTGCCAGCAGTTTATCCGGGTATGGCTACACCTTC. Residues: CASSLSGYGYTF.

This chain uses TRBV6-5 with TRBJ1-6, with a weak D call TRBD1 (6 bases). The ends were cut back, 0 bases at V and 5 bases at J, with 11 bases in the middle. This CDR3 spans 16 amino acids. Germline loops: CDR1 MNHEY, CDR2 SVGAGI. The CDR3 nucleotides read TGTGCCAGCAGTTACTCCGGGACAAAGAATAATTCACCCCTCCACTTT. Its translation: CASSYSGTKNNSPLHF.

The chain has TRBV29-1 and TRBJ2-5; 11 nucleotides agree with TRBD2. CDR1 is SQVTM and CDR2 is ANQGSEA in the germline V gene. The CDR3 runs 13 residues. Trimming cost V 6 bases and J 4 bases; bases outside gene matches: 4. The CDR3 sequence: CSVYGTSGETQYF. CDR3 in DNA: TGCAGCGTGTACGGGACTAGCGGAGAGACCCAGTACTTC.

The chain links TRBV7-2 to TRBJ2-3; D perhaps matches TRBD2 (6 bases). The CDR3 is made up of 14 amino acids. Germline lookup yields CDR1 SGHTA and CDR2 FQGNSA. The germline V and J ends were trimmed by 5 bases and 5 bases, with 14 bases remaining between them. CDR3: CASSLSGLKDTQYF. Here the CDR3 DNA reads TGTGCCAGCAGCCTTTCGGGACTGAAAGATACGCAGTATTTT. Using reference TRBV7-2 and TRBJ2-3 for the parts outside the CDR3, the full variable domain is GAGVSQSPSNKVTEKGKDVELRCDPISGHTALYWYRQSLGQGLEFLIYFQGNSAPDKSGLPSDRFSAERTGGSVSTLTIQRTQQEDSAVYLCASSLSGLKDTQYFGPGTRLTVL.

This clone was detected only a few times. The V and J genes are TRBV6-1 and TRBJ2-3; no clear D gene. Trimming removed 7 bases from V and 0 bases from J, with 8 bases in between. CDR1 is MNHNS and CDR2 is SASEGT in the germline V gene. This CDR3 comprises 13 residues. The CDR3 DNA follows: TGTGCCAGCACCCTGTATAGCACAGATACGCAGTATTTT. Protein: CASTLYSTDTQYF.

The chain has TRBV10-3 and TRBJ2-1; TRBD1 agrees at 8 bases. Looked up from germline, CDR1 is ENHRY and CDR2 is SYGVKD. The CDR3 covers 17 residues. V trimming: 2 bases; J trimming: 7 bases; junction bases outside the gene matches: 13. CDR3 bases: TGTGCCATCAGTGAGGCCCTGGACAGGGTAAGATGGAATGAGCAGTTCTTC. Translation: CAISEALDRVRWNEQFF.

This clone was recorded once. The DNA for the CDR3 is TGCGCCAGCAGCTTGATTCGGGGCACTGAAGCTTTCTTT. The encoded protein is CASSLIRGTEAFF. The chain links TRBV5-1 to TRBJ1-1; D gene ambiguous. The CDR3 runs to 13 residues. V lost 1 base to trimming and J lost 4 bases, with 8 bases between them. Germline CDR1 reads SGHRS; CDR2 reads YFSETQ.

The V gene is TRBV20-1, the J gene TRBJ1-1; a weak D match, TRBD1 (5 bases). Trimming removed 3 bases from V and 8 bases from J, with 10 bases in between. The CDR3 consists of 11 residues. Germline V gives CDR1 DFQATT, CDR2 SNEGSKA (reference sequence). DNA of the CDR3: TGCAGTGCTAGGTTTGGGGGGGAAGCTTTCTTT. It translates to CSARFGGEAFF.

A word on this clone: At one boundary the junction diverges from the germline segment, which might be a read error. The chain joins TRBV11-2 to TRBJ1-1, with a tentative D call TRBD1 (5 bases). The length of the CDR3 is 14 residues. Germline V gene data show CDR1 as SGHAT and CDR2 as FQNNGV. Here the CDR3 reads CASSLEPGGFGVHF. The CDR3 coding sequence is TGTGCCAGCAGCTTAGAACCGGGGGGGTTCGGGGTCCACTTT.

The V call is TRBV19, the J call TRBJ2-7; 7 bases fit TRBD2. There are 14 residues in the CDR3. Per germline, CDR1 LNHDA and CDR2 SQIVND (reference sequence). Losses at the gene ends were 4 bases for V and 4 bases for J; bases not matched to a gene: 7. The CDR3 reads CASSKGREAYEQYF. The DNA of the CDR3 is TGTGCCAGTAGTAAGGGTCGGGAGGCGTACGAGCAGTACTTC.

This clone was recorded once. The chain combines TRBV12-5 with TRBJ1-1, with D unclear. Between the trimmed V and J ends, which lost 3 bases and 5 bases, there was a span of 16 bases. Germline V gene lookup returns CDR1 LGHNT and CDR2 FRNRAP. The CDR3 loop spans 15 amino acids. As DNA, the CDR3 is TGTGCTAGTGGTTTCTCAGGCCCATCGGGGACTGAAGCTTTCTTT. Amino acids: CASGFSGPSGTEAFF.

The CDR3, as DNA: TGTGCCAGCGCGGAAGGACAGATCTACGAGCAGTACTTC. This codes for CASAEGQIYEQYF. This sequence joins TRBV28 and TRBJ2-7; TRBD1 is a possible D gene (6 bases). With 8 bases removed from V and 3 bases from J, the gap between germline ends came to 14 bases. The CDR3 loop spans 13 amino acids. Looked up from germline, CDR1 is MDHEN and CDR2 is SYDVKM.